This T cell receptor (beta chain) came from a study of low-dose radiotherapy and immunotherapy resistance in tumors. Study overall: Given every two weeks, intravenous cyclophosphamide 200 mg/m2 preceded radiation and immunotherapy by one day.

The table lists this clonotype with many counts. Time point indicated: before trial treatment. Advanced solid tumors lacking tumor-infiltrating lymphocytes were present in eligible patients. The CDR3 has 16 residues. The germline V and J ends were trimmed by 0 bases and 4 bases, with 10 bases remaining between them. CDR1 and CDR2 from the germline V gene are MNHEY and SVGAGI. First-strand cDNA used TRAV- and TRBV-specific primers, covering alpha and beta chains. For amplifying TCRs, the PCR ran for about 19 cycles with Phusion, which was used together with a constant-region primer and the adapter on the V primers. TCRdb redid the calling of the reads with MiXCR, one entry per CDR3 protein. The table records approximately 90,000 distinct CDR3 sequences, 9.4% of them present only once.

The sequencing used PBMCs, collected before treatment. The sequence derives from a male donor with prostate cancer. The chain recombines TRBV6-5 with TRBJ2-6; D possibly corresponds to TRBD2 (5 bases). The CDR3 sequence: CASSYSSGRGANVLTF. DNA for the CDR3: TGTGCCAGCAGTTACTCCTCGGGGAGAGGGGCCAACGTCCTGACTTTC.